Sequencing of this T cell receptor beta chain was carried out in a study of T cells in Graves' hyperthyroidism and ophthalmopathy. Findings and limits, study-wide: With a median lead of approximately 6.4 months before onset, the model predicted ophthalmopathy.

Concerning this clonotype: As yet, its antigen is unknown. A single base separates this from a much larger clone, so it may be a read error.

The length of the CDR3 is 15 residues. Germline CDR1 and CDR2: SGHAT and FQNNGV. The source material, RNA transcripts, was used to amplify TCR beta CDR3 regions. In the first-round RT-PCR of the TCR CDR3, the HTBI primer set was used. Each CDR3 protein is one row after TCRdb ran MiXCR on the multiplex PCR reads. The sample lists approximately 600,000 distinct CDR3 sequences, about a sixth occurring once. Diagnoses were made from clinical symptoms, serum measures (thyroxine and TRAb), thyroid ultrasound and orbital computed tomography. The TCR was taken from a woman aged 25-40 years with Graves' hyperthyroidism. This sequence joins TRBV11-2 and TRBJ1-1; unclear D gene. Sequencing input: blood. In DNA form, the CDR3 reads TGTGCCAGCAGCTTAGATAGCGTCGGATTGTTCTCGGCTTACTTT. Its protein product is CASSLDSVGLFSAYF.